The 19 T cell receptor beta chains listed next were all sequenced from one sample in a study of blood T cell repertoires in COVID-19. Assay: immunoSEQ multiplex PCR; the TCRdb copy retains only in-frame clones and omits some. This sample has around 130,000 clones, with 90% found just once. Sequencing was carried out using peripheral blood. These receptors came from a woman aged 80 or older with acute or convalescent COVID-19.

This chain connects TRBV5-1 to TRBJ2-3, with 11 bases identical to TRBD2. The CDR3 consists of 18 residues. With 4 bases clipped from V and 0 bases from J, the junction kept 10 bases outside the gene matches. The V gene's germline CDR1 is SGHRS and CDR2 YFSETQ. The CDR3 loop reads CASSLSGGALESTDTQYF. CDR3 bases: TGCGCCAGCAGCCTTAGCGGGGGGGCACTAGAGAGCACAGATACGCAGTATTTT.

The rearrangement joins TRBV3-1 (or the pseudogene TRBV3-2) to TRBJ1-3; D unresolved. The CDR3 has 15 amino acids. Germline CDR1 is LGHDT and CDR2 is YNNKEL (reference sequence). V lost 1 base to trimming and J lost 0 bases, with 7 bases between them. The CDR3 DNA sequence: TGTGCCAGCAGCCAAGGTCGGGTCTCTGGAAACACCATATATTTT. It codes for CASSQGRVSGNTIYF.

This chain connects TRBV7-2 to TRBJ1-6; D is uncertain. The CDR3 sequence is 14 residues long. V lost 5 bases to trimming and J lost 9 bases, with 14 bases between them. Looked up from germline, CDR1 is SGHTA and CDR2 is FQGNSA. In DNA, the CDR3 is TGTGCCAGCAGCCTAGGACTGCAAGCTTCACCCCTCCACTTT. Protein: CASSLGLQASPLHF.

V usage is TRBV10-1 and J usage is TRBJ2-1; D remains unclear. CDR3 length: 15 residues. The germline V gene encodes CDR1 WNHNN and CDR2 SYGVQD (reference sequence). Trimming took 5 bases from V and 4 from J, leaving 15 bases between them. The CDR3 is CASSNIHQDYNEQFF. The CDR3 coding sequence is TGCGCCAGCAGTAATATACACCAAGATTACAATGAGCAGTTCTTC.

The rearrangement links TRBV10-3 to TRBJ1-3; TRBD1 agrees at 7 bases. This CDR3 is built from 16 residues. Germline CDR1 ENHRY, CDR2 SYGVKD. After removal of 0 bases from V and 3 bases from J, the junction contained 5 bases not matched to a gene. CDR3 loop: CAISESNRGGGNTIYF. CDR3 bases: TGTGCCATCAGTGAGTCGAACAGGGGTGGTGGAAACACCATATATTTT.

The V and J genes are TRBV4-2 and TRBJ1-5; 11 nucleotides match TRBD1. Germline CDR1 LGHNA, CDR2 YNFKEQ. With V trimmed by 1 base and J by 4 bases, 3 bases remained unmatched. This CDR3 is 16 amino acids long. CDR3 loop: CASSQVDRGPNQPQHF. The CDR3 bases are TGTGCCAGCAGCCAAGTGGACAGGGGGCCAAATCAGCCCCAGCATTTT.

This chain joins TRBV19 and TRBJ1-1; 7 positions match TRBD1. Germline trimming cut 6 bases from V and 7 bases from J; bases unmatched to any gene: 8. Per the germline V gene, CDR1 is LNHDA and CDR2 is SQIVND (reference sequence). The CDR3 runs to 13 residues. The CDR3 loop is CASSKQGTYEAFF. The CDR3 region has the DNA TGTGCCAGTAGCAAACAGGGGACTTATGAAGCTTTCTTT. Full variable domain (missing parts from reference TRBV19 and TRBJ1-1): DGGITQSPKYLFRKEGQNVTLSCEQNLNHDAMYWYRQDPGQGLRLIYYSQIVNDFQKGDIAEGYSVSREKKESFPLTVTSAQKNPTAFYLCASSKQGTYEAFFGQGTRLTVV.

The chain employs TRBV6-5 and TRBJ1-2, with 8 bases that match TRBD1. Germline CDR1 MNHEY, CDR2 SVGAGI. The CDR3 has 14 residues. Trimming cost V 6 bases and J 4 bases; bases outside gene matches: 7. The CDR3 region has the DNA TGTGCCAGCAGGAAAGACAGGGGTGGCTATGGCTACACCTTC. Translating it yields CASRKDRGGYGYTF.

DNA of the CDR3: TGTGCCAGCACCAGGCTAGCGGGGGTGAGGAATGAGCAGTTCTTC. This gives the protein CASTRLAGVRNEQFF. The chain recombines TRBV25-1 with TRBJ2-1, with 10 bases fitting TRBD2. The germline gives CDR1 MGHDK, CDR2 SYGVNS. V shed 7 bases, J shed 7 bases, and the junction held 10 bases outside the gene matches. This CDR3 spans 15 amino acids.

The chain recombines TRBV6-5 with TRBJ1-1; TRBD1 matches 7 bases. There are 15 residues in the CDR3. Trimming removed 4 bases from V and 1 base from J; junction bases left unmatched: 6. Germline V gene data show CDR1 as MNHEY and CDR2 as SVGAGI. The chain's CDR3 is CASSSTGLQNTEAFF. The CDR3 nucleotides read TGTGCCAGCAGTTCGACAGGGCTTCAGAACACTGAAGCTTTCTTT.

This rearrangement joins TRBV3-1 (or the pseudogene TRBV3-2) to TRBJ1-2; 9 nucleotides match TRBD1. Germline CDR1 and CDR2: LGHDT and YNNKEL (reference sequence). The CDR3 extends over 14 amino acids. The V and J ends lost 4 bases and 7 bases, in that order; junction bases with no gene match: 7. CDR3 coding DNA: TGTGCCAGCAGCCCCCGACAGGGGGAAGGTGGCTACACCTTC. Its protein product is CASSPRQGEGGYTF.

The V and J genes are TRBV2 and TRBJ2-3; 7 nucleotides match TRBD1. V gave up 3 bases and J gave up 2 bases; unmatched junction bases: 8. CDR1 and CDR2 from the germline V gene are SNHLY and FYNNEI. This CDR3 has 16 residues. The DNA for the CDR3 is TGTGCCAGCAGTGACTATCCGGGACAGCACACAGATACGCAGTATTTT. Protein sequence: CASSDYPGQHTDTQYF.

V usage is TRBV30 and J usage is TRBJ1-4; tentatively, D is TRBD1 (6 bases). V lost 3 bases and J 0 bases, leaving 11 bases between the germline ends. CDR1 is GTSNPN and CDR2 is SVGIG in the germline V gene (reference sequence). The CDR3 runs to 15 residues. In DNA form, the CDR3 reads TGTGCCTGGAGCTTAGGGGGAACAACTAATGAAAAACTGTTTTTT. Translated, it gives CAWSLGGTTNEKLFF.

V gene TRBV20-1 combines with J gene TRBJ2-7; TRBD1 aligns across 8 bases. Germline CDR1 and CDR2: DFQATT and SNEGSKA (reference sequence). The CDR3 is 14 residues long. The junction had 8 bases not matched to a gene; V was cut back by 3 bases and J by 4 bases. The CDR3 spells CSASLPGGFYEQYF. Here the CDR3 DNA reads TGCAGTGCTAGTCTCCCAGGGGGCTTTTACGAGCAGTACTTC.

The V gene is TRBV3-1 (or the pseudogene TRBV3-2), the J gene TRBJ2-1; tentatively, D is TRBD2 (6 bases). Germline V gives CDR1 LGHDT, CDR2 YNNKEL (reference sequence). V shed 2 bases and J shed 5 bases, with 10 bases lying between them. CDR3 length: 14 amino acids. CDR3 sequence: CASSQRAGNNEQFF. The CDR3 DNA reads as TGTGCCAGCAGCCAAAGGGCGGGGAACAATGAGCAGTTCTTC.

The chain carries TRBV12-3 or TRBV12-4 and TRBJ1-1; D possibly corresponds to TRBD1 (5 bases). The CDR3 has 13 amino acids. Trimming pared 7 bases from V and 8 bases from J, leaving 17 bases between. The CDR3 spells CASTRRGVDEAFF. The CDR3 region has the DNA TGTGCCAGCACCCGGCGGGGGGTTGACGAAGCTTTCTTT.

The chain couples TRBV4-2 to TRBJ1-3; no clear D gene. This CDR3 comprises 18 residues. Germline assignment: CDR1 LGHNA and CDR2 YNFKEQ. Trimming shortened V by 0 bases and J by 4 bases, and 19 bases separated the two germline ends. The CDR3 spells CASSQDMGSPLPGNTIYF. CDR3 coding DNA: TGTGCCAGCAGCCAAGACATGGGCTCGCCTCTCCCAGGAAACACCATATATTTT.

This chain connects TRBV28 to TRBJ1-6, with TRBD1 identical over 7 bases. V gave up 4 bases and J gave up 6 bases; unmatched junction bases: 3. CDR3 size: 14 residues. CDR1 MDHEN and CDR2 SYDVKM come from the germline V gene. DNA of the CDR3: TGTGCCAGCAGTTCCGGGACAGCTAATTCACCCCTCCACTTT. Amino acid sequence: CASSSGTANSPLHF.

The genes are TRBV7-3 and TRBJ2-3; D might be TRBD2 (5 bases). V was shortened by 5 bases and J by 6 bases, with 15 bases between the two germline ends. CDR3 length equals 14 residues. CDR1 is SGHTA and CDR2 is FQGTGA in the germline V gene. The CDR3 spells CASSPDSRGDTQYF. The CDR3, as DNA: TGTGCCAGCAGCCCAGACTCACGGGGTGATACGCAGTATTTT.